The clone carrying this T cell receptor beta chain was detected only once. Antigen: not known. The data stem from a study of cytomegalovirus exposure and HLA in healthy donors. Study-wide results and limits: Researchers reported in a later analysis that a missense DCLRE1C variant was tied to TCR beta V- and J-gene trimming. Across donors, presence/absence analyses took sequencing depth to be roughly uniform. A later analysis found that most CMV-associated TCR beta chains appeared HLA-restricted. Several top significant clusters appeared, in a later analysis, to be linked to common viral pathogens.

It was with 60 Vbeta and 13 Jbeta primers that the PCR ran. This table comes from immunoSEQ multiplex PCR, and its TCRdb copy is limited to in-frame clones, with some not included. This sample has 150,000 to 200,000 clones, with roughly 77% found just once. The junction had 6 bases not matched to a gene; V was cut back by 4 bases and J by 6 bases. Per germline, CDR1 SGHDN and CDR2 FVKESK. The CDR3 consists of 16 residues. The V and J genes are TRBV14 and TRBJ2-7; the match to TRBD2 covers 16 bases. The source of this sequence is a young man in good health and CMV-seropositive. Sequencing used PBMCs. This chain's CDR3 is CASSLPGLAGGGEQYF. CDR3 sequence (DNA): TGTGCCAGCAGCCTGCCGGGACTAGCGGGAGGGGGCGAGCAGTACTTC. Together with reference TRBV14 and TRBJ2-7, the CDR3 gives the full variable domain: EAGVTQFPSHSVIEKGQTVTLRCDPISGHDNLYWYRRVMGKEIKFLLHFVKESKQDESGMPNNRFLAERTGGTYSTLKVQPAELEDSGVYFCASSLPGLAGGGEQYFGPGTRLTVT.